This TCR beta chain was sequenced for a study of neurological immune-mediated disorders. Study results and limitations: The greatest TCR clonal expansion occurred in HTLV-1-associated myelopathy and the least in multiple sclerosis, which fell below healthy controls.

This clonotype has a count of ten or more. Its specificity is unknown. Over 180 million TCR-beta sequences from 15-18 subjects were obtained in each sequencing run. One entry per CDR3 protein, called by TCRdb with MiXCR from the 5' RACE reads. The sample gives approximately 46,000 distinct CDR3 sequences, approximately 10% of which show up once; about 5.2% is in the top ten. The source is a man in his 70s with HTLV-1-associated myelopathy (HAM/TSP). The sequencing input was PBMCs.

The CDR3 spells CASSVSSGGSYEQYF. The DNA for the CDR3 is TGTGCCAGCAGCGTCTCCAGCGGGGGGTCCTACGAGCAGTACTTC. The chain carries TRBV9 and TRBJ2-7; 9 nucleotides align to TRBD2. J gave up 1 base and V 2 bases, and 4 bases lay outside the gene matches. The CDR3 spans 15 residues. The germline gives CDR1 SGDLS, CDR2 YYNGEE.